These 24 T cell receptor beta chains came from one sample sequenced in a study of cytomegalovirus exposure and HLA in healthy donors. 60 Vbeta and 13 Jbeta primers were used in PCR. The repertoire was sequenced with immunoSEQ multiplex PCR; TCRdb's copy has only in-frame clones and lacks some. The repertoire has approximately 130,000 clones, 64% of them found once; the top ten carry under 2.5%. The specimen sequenced was PBMCs. The receptors stem from a woman aged 35 to 49 in good health and CMV-seronegative.

The gene calls are TRBV7-2 and TRBJ2-4; no clear D. The CDR3 extends over 12 amino acids. V was pared by 3 bases and J by 6 bases, with 6 bases between. The germline gives CDR1 SGHTA, CDR2 FQGNSA. This CDR3 is CASSLRGNIQYF. CDR3 nucleotide sequence: TGTGCCAGCAGCTTGCGAGGAAACATTCAGTACTTC. Full variable domain (missing parts from reference TRBV7-2 and TRBJ2-4): GAGVSQSPSNKVTEKGKDVELRCDPISGHTALYWYRQSLGQGLEFLIYFQGNSAPDKSGLPSDRFSAERTGGSVSTLTIQRTQQEDSAVYLCASSLRGNIQYFGAGTRLSVL.

The chain has TRBV11-2 and TRBJ2-7, with D perhaps TRBD1 (6 bases). The CDR3 covers 15 residues. V was cut by 1 base and J by 0 bases, with 10 bases left in between. The germline gives CDR1 SGHAT, CDR2 FQNNGV. CDR3 DNA sequence: TGTGCCAGCAGCTTAGGACAGGTAGACTCCTACGAGCAGTACTTC. Protein sequence: CASSLGQVDSYEQYF.

This clone was detected once. This chain connects TRBV7-9 to TRBJ1-1; possible D gene TRBD1, 6 bases. CDR1 and CDR2 (germline): SEHNR, FQNEAQ (reference sequence). V was trimmed by 5 bases and J by 1 base, leaving 11 bases between them. There are 14 residues in the CDR3. As DNA, the CDR3 is TGTGCCAGCAGCCCCGGCAGGGGGAACACTGAAGCTTTCTTT. Amino acids: CASSPGRGNTEAFF. The variable domain in full, with the rest retrieved from reference TRBV7-9 and TRBJ1-1, is DTGVSQNPRHKITKRGQNVTFRCDPISEHNRLYWYRQTLGQGPEFLTYFQNEAQLEKSRLLSDRFSAERPKGSFSTLEIQRTEQGDSAMYLCASSPGRGNTEAFFGQGTRLTVV.

V usage is TRBV11-2 and J usage is TRBJ2-6, with D hard to call. V was clipped by 2 bases and J by 2 bases, with 7 bases between them. The CDR3 contains 15 residues. Germline assignment: CDR1 SGHAT and CDR2 FQNNGV. CDR3 residues: CASSLMSTGANVLTF. The CDR3 DNA reads as TGTGCCAGCAGCTTAATGAGTACTGGGGCCAACGTCCTGACTTTC.

The chain joins TRBV10-3 to TRBJ1-2; TRBD1 aligns across 8 bases. The CDR3 is 13 amino acids. Trimming cost V 5 bases and J 8 bases; bases outside gene matches: 7. Germline-derived CDR1 and CDR2 are ENHRY and SYGVKD. The CDR3 reads CAISSPDREGYTF. The CDR3 nucleotides read TGTGCCATCAGTTCCCCGGACAGGGAGGGCTACACCTTC.

On this clone itself: At one end, the junction sequence differs from germline, possibly due to a read error. The chain links TRBV18 to TRBJ2-7, with a weak D call TRBD1 (6 bases). The germline V gene encodes CDR1 KGHSH and CDR2 LQKENI. This CDR3 has 15 amino acids. Written as DNA, the CDR3 is TGTGCCAGCTCACCACCAAATCAGGGGTTTTACGAGCGGTACTTC. Its protein product is CASSPPNQGFYERYF.

The CDR3 sequence is CASSDTGGGNQPQHF. CDR3 nucleotide sequence: TGCGCCAGCAGCGACACAGGGGGCGGAAATCAGCCCCAGCATTTT. The rearrangement joins TRBV4-1 to TRBJ1-5, with TRBD1 matching over 9 bases. Germline lookup yields CDR1 MGHRA and CDR2 YSYEKL. Trimming removed 5 bases from V and 4 bases from J; junction bases left unmatched: 6. The CDR3 sequence is 15 residues long.

This clone was seen only a few times. J is TRBJ1-1 and V is TRBV2; 7 bases map to TRBD1. V was clipped by 2 bases and J by 5 bases; unmatched bases: 5. From germline, CDR1 is SNHLY and CDR2 FYNNEI. The CDR3 length is 14 residues. The CDR3 region has the DNA TGTGCCAGCAGTGAAAGGGAACAGGGGACTGAAGCTTTCTTT. Its protein product is CASSEREQGTEAFF.

This clone was counted a few times. The chain recombines TRBV28 with TRBJ2-7, with D possibly being TRBD1 (6 bases). The CDR3 extends over 14 amino acids. V shed 4 bases and J shed 4 bases, with 14 bases lying between them. Germline lookup yields CDR1 MDHEN and CDR2 SYDVKM. In nucleotides, the CDR3 is TGTGCCAGCAGTTGGAGGACAGCAGATTACGAGCAGTACTTC. Protein product: CASSWRTADYEQYF.

This chain joins TRBV4-3 and TRBJ2-3; tentative D call: TRBD1 (5 bases). The CDR3 totals 14 residues. From germline, CDR1 is LGHNA and CDR2 YSLEER. Trimming left V 3 bases short and J 0 bases short, with 7 bases between. The CDR3 region is CASSHRVSTDTQYF. The DNA for the CDR3 is TGCGCCAGCAGCCACAGGGTGAGCACAGATACGCAGTATTTT.

The chain employs TRBV29-1 and TRBJ1-1; no clear D. Germline V gene data show CDR1 as SQVTM and CDR2 as ANQGSEA. This CDR3 comprises 15 residues. Trimming took off 4 bases at V and 0 bases at J, with 15 bases between the two ends. CDR3 region: CSVVNFALMNTEAFF. CDR3 DNA sequence: TGCAGCGTTGTTAACTTCGCCCTAATGAACACTGAAGCTTTCTTT.

The genes are TRBV9 and TRBJ2-6, with TRBD2 matching over 11 bases. Germline CDR1 SGDLS, CDR2 YYNGEE. The CDR3 runs 21 residues. Germline trimming cut 4 bases from V and 2 bases from J; bases unmatched to any gene: 17. The CDR3 reads CASSLTLAGASGGTGANVLTF. DNA for the CDR3: TGTGCCAGCAGCCTGACACTAGCGGGGGCCTCGGGGGGGACTGGGGCCAACGTCCTGACTTTC.

This clone was detected a few times. V usage is TRBV6-6 and J usage is TRBJ1-6; 10 bases are shared with TRBD1. The V gene end was trimmed by 6 bases and the J gene end by 14 bases; junction bases not matched to a gene: 10. Germline loops: CDR1 MNHNY, CDR2 SVGAGI (reference sequence). This CDR3 is built from 14 residues. CDR3 DNA: TGTGCCAGCAGGTACACCGGGACAGGGGACGCCCTCCACTTT. Its translation: CASRYTGTGDALHF.

V gene TRBV19 combines with J gene TRBJ1-1, with D perhaps TRBD1 (5 bases). Germline CDR1 LNHDA, CDR2 SQIVND (reference sequence). V lost 7 bases and J lost 0, with 15 bases in between. This CDR3 has 15 amino acids. In DNA form, the CDR3 reads TGTGCCAGTAAGAAAAGCGGGACCTTGAACACTGAAGCTTTCTTT. This codes for CASKKSGTLNTEAFF.

The V and J genes are TRBV5-1 and TRBJ2-7; 12 bases are a match to TRBD1. Germline loops: CDR1 SGHRS, CDR2 YFSETQ. J was trimmed by 4 bases and V by 0 bases; bases with no gene match: 11. This CDR3 region has 18 residues. CDR3: CASSLVPGQGAFRYEQYF. In DNA form, the CDR3 reads TGCGCCAGCAGCTTGGTCCCGGGACAGGGGGCATTTCGATACGAGCAGTACTTC. Drawing the rest from reference TRBV5-1 and TRBJ2-7, the complete variable domain is KAGVTQTPRYLIKTRGQQVTLSCSPISGHRSVSWYQQTPGQGLQFLFEYFSETQRNKGNFPGRFSGRQFSNSRSEMNVSTLELGDSALYLCASSLVPGQGAFRYEQYFGPGTRLTVT.

This clone was detected once. The V and J genes are TRBV28 and TRBJ2-3, with TRBD1 matching 7 bases. Germline values: CDR1 MDHEN, CDR2 SYDVKM. Losses at the gene ends were 2 bases for V and 2 bases for J; bases not matched to a gene: 4. There are 15 residues in the CDR3. The CDR3 reads CASSLPGTATDTQYF. CDR3 in DNA: TGTGCCAGCAGTTTACCCGGGACAGCCACAGATACGCAGTATTTT.

The sample holds a few counts of this clone. This rearrangement joins TRBV28 to TRBJ2-7; 7 bases map to TRBD1. CDR1 is MDHEN and CDR2 is SYDVKM in the germline V gene. This CDR3 is built from 17 residues. V lost 4 bases and J lost 0; bases outside the gene matches: 12. In nucleotides, the CDR3 is TGTGCCAGCAGTTCATCGCCTGGGACAGCCTTCTCCTACGAGCAGTACTTC. It is translated as CASSSSPGTAFSYEQYF. The full variable domain, rest sourced from reference TRBV28 and TRBJ2-7, is DVKVTQSSRYLVKRTGEKVFLECVQDMDHENMFWYRQDPGLGLRLIYFSYDVKMKEKGDIPEGYSVSREKKERFSLILESASTNQTSMYLCASSSSPGTAFSYEQYFGPGTRLTVT.

J is TRBJ1-1 and V is TRBV6-1; possibly TRBD1 for D (6 bases). The CDR3 contains 12 residues. Trimming removed 3 bases from V and 6 bases from J, with 8 bases in between. CDR1 and CDR2 (germline): MNHNS, SASEGT. The CDR3 DNA follows: TGTGCCAGCAGTGACAGGGGACCTGAAGCTTTCTTT. The encoded protein is CASSDRGPEAFF.

The CDR3 protein is CASRGQNTGELFF. For the CDR3, the DNA is TGTGCCAGCAGGGGACAGAACACCGGGGAGCTGTTTTTT. V is TRBV25-1 and J is TRBJ2-2, with D perhaps matching TRBD1 (6 bases). V lost 6 bases to trimming and J lost 1 base, with 6 bases between them. This CDR3 is built from 13 residues. CDR1 and CDR2 from the germline V gene are MGHDK and SYGVNS.

This sequence joins TRBV19 and TRBJ1-1; 12 bases agree with TRBD1. Germline-derived CDR1 and CDR2 are LNHDA and SQIVND (reference sequence). CDR3 length: 17 amino acids. The junction had 11 bases not matched to a gene; V was cut back by 8 bases and J by 1 base. The DNA for the CDR3 is TGTGCCAGTTACCAGACGGGACAGGGGGCAAGGAACACTGAAGCTTTCTTT. It yields the protein CASYQTGQGARNTEAFF.

A single count supports this clone. The chain is built from TRBV7-9 and TRBJ2-1, with 11 bases matching TRBD2. V shed 3 bases, J shed 4 bases, and the junction held 5 bases outside the gene matches. This CDR3 spans 16 amino acids. Germline assignment: CDR1 SEHNR and CDR2 FQNEAQ (reference sequence). CDR3 protein: CASSFTGTSGYNEQFF. CDR3 nucleotide sequence: TGTGCCAGCAGCTTTACCGGGACTAGCGGATACAATGAGCAGTTCTTC.

This rearrangement joins TRBV13 to TRBJ2-2, with 9 bases matching TRBD1. The CDR3 is 17 amino acids. Trimming removed 5 bases from V and 6 bases from J; junction bases left unmatched: 13. Germline V lookup: CDR1 PRHDT, CDR2 FYEKMQ (reference sequence). The CDR3 DNA follows: TGTGCCAGCAGCCCCCAAGGACAGGGGCGAGGAGCCGGGGAGCTGTTTTTT. This translates into CASSPQGQGRGAGELFF.

V usage is TRBV5-1 and J usage is TRBJ2-5; the D gene is possibly TRBD2 (6 bases). Between the trimmed V and J ends, which lost 4 bases and 9 bases, there was a span of 22 bases. CDR1 is SGHRS and CDR2 is YFSETQ in the germline V gene. The CDR3 runs to 15 residues. The CDR3 DNA reads TGCGCCAGCAGCCCAGAACAGAGAACCGGGGGTTCCCAGTACTTC. Translated, it gives CASSPEQRTGGSQYF.

The DNA of the CDR3 is TGCGCCAGCAGCGCGGGACTAGCGGCGGATGAGCAGTTCTTC. As protein: CASSAGLAADEQFF. The V gene is TRBV5-1, the J gene TRBJ2-1; 11 nucleotides line up with TRBD2. The junction had 5 bases not matched to a gene; V was cut back by 4 bases and J by 8 bases. The length of the CDR3 is 14 residues. Germline lookup yields CDR1 SGHRS and CDR2 YFSETQ.